A single sample is the source of the 30 T cell receptor beta chains below, sequenced in a study of graft-versus-host responses after intestinal transplantation. Clones were sequenced by immunoSEQ multiplex PCR, and TCRdb holds only the in-frame ones, with some missing. The data contain 90,000 to 150,000 clones, over 80% of them seen just once; the ten biggest clones take up more than 0.1%. No antigen has been assigned to these receptors. Sequences were derived from unstimulated CD4+ T cells sorted from spleen or lymph node cells, sampled before intestinal transplant. Receptor source: a human donor who received an intestinal transplant.

The V and J genes are TRBV2 and TRBJ1-1; a weak D match, TRBD1 (6 bases). The CDR3 has 16 amino acids. Germline V lookup: CDR1 SNHLY, CDR2 FYNNEI. Trimming cost V 4 bases and J 10 bases, with 25 bases left between them. CDR3 amino acids: CASSGLLRQARGSAFF. The DNA for the CDR3 is TGTGCCAGCAGTGGCTTGTTGCGACAGGCCCGCGGGTCAGCTTTCTTT.

The chain has TRBV7-9 and TRBJ1-2; TRBD1 is a possible D gene (6 bases). V lost 5 bases and J lost 5, with 12 bases in between. Germline V lookup: CDR1 SEHNR, CDR2 FQNEAQ (reference sequence). The length of the CDR3 is 13 residues. As DNA, the CDR3 is TGTGCCAGCAGCCCTGGACAGCCTTATGGCTACACCTTC. Protein product: CASSPGQPYGYTF.

The V and J genes are TRBV7-9 and TRBJ1-2; 7 bases line up with TRBD1. CDR3 size: 17 residues. Germline values: CDR1 SEHNR, CDR2 FQNEAQ (reference sequence). J lost 2 bases, V lost 5 bases, and 14 bases had no gene match. The CDR3 spells CASSPGTAGLKNYGYTF. The DNA for the CDR3 is TGTGCCAGCAGCCCCGGGACAGCCGGACTGAAAAACTATGGCTACACCTTC.

The chain carries TRBV7-9 and TRBJ1-2; the match to TRBD1 covers 10 bases. The ends lost 4 bases at V and 4 bases at J; junction bases unmatched: 9. Germline CDR1 SEHNR, CDR2 FQNEAQ (reference sequence). This CDR3 region has 16 residues. The CDR3 DNA reads as TGTGCCAGCAGCTCAGGACAGGGGGTGTTTTTCTATGGCTACACCTTC. Protein: CASSSGQGVFFYGYTF.

The V and J genes are TRBV29-1 and TRBJ1-1; D uncertain. This CDR3 has 11 residues. The V gene's germline CDR1 is SQVTM and CDR2 ANQGSEA. V was cut by 7 bases and J by 3 bases, with 9 bases left in between. The CDR3 sequence is CSGGGYTEAFF. CDR3 in DNA: TGCAGCGGGGGAGGGTACACTGAAGCTTTCTTT.

The V gene is TRBV7-9, the J gene TRBJ2-7; TRBD2 aligns across 13 bases. Germline CDR1 SEHNR, CDR2 FQNEAQ (reference sequence). The CDR3 runs to 17 residues. With V trimmed by 1 base and J by 0 bases, 3 bases remained unmatched. The CDR3 nucleotides read TGTGCCAGCAGCTTAGGACTAGCGGGAGGTGGCTCCTACGAGCAGTACTTC. Amino acids: CASSLGLAGGGSYEQYF.

V and J are TRBV27 and TRBJ1-1; D unclear. Between the trimmed V and J ends, which lost 3 bases and 0 bases, there was a span of 8 bases. The germline V gene encodes CDR1 MNHEY and CDR2 SMNVEV (reference sequence). The CDR3 totals 14 residues. In DNA, the CDR3 is TGTGCCAGCAGTTTGGGCAGATTGAACACTGAAGCTTTCTTT. Translated: CASSLGRLNTEAFF.

This chain joins TRBV5-1 and TRBJ1-1; D unclear. CDR1 is SGHRS, CDR2 YFSETQ, per germline. The V and J ends lost 4 bases and 1 base respectively, with 11 bases between them. CDR3 length: 14 amino acids. For the CDR3, the DNA is TGCGCCAGCAGCCCCTGGAAGACGAACACTGAAGCTTTCTTT. This encodes CASSPWKTNTEAFF.

This rearrangement joins TRBV7-8 to TRBJ2-5; TRBD2 might be the D (5 bases). Between the trimmed V and J ends, which lost 3 bases and 5 bases, there was a span of 13 bases. Per germline, CDR1 SGHVS and CDR2 FQNEAQ. The CDR3 is made up of 14 amino acids. CDR3 sequence: CASSLTIRGETQYF. CDR3 DNA sequence: TGTGCCAGCAGCTTGACGATTCGCGGGGAGACCCAGTACTTC. The full variable domain, in which reference TRBV7-8 and TRBJ2-5 provide the parts outside the CDR3, is GAGVSQSPRYKVAKRGQDVALRCDPISGHVSLFWYQQALGQGPEFLTYFQNEAQLDKSGLPSDRFFAERPEGSVSTLKIQRTQQEDSAVYLCASSLTIRGETQYFGPGTRLLVL.

The rearrangement links TRBV2 to TRBJ1-2; tentatively, D is TRBD1 (6 bases). The CDR3 contains 17 residues. Germline values: CDR1 SNHLY, CDR2 FYNNEI. V lost 0 bases and J lost 4, with 18 bases in between. CDR3 in amino acids: CASSEALAREGGYGYTF. The CDR3 bases are TGTGCCAGCAGTGAAGCGCTAGCCCGGGAGGGGGGCTATGGCTACACCTTC.

This chain uses TRBV5-1 with TRBJ2-3; TRBD2 agrees at 10 bases. The CDR3 totals 18 residues. With 0 bases clipped from V and 2 bases from J, the junction kept 9 bases outside the gene matches. CDR1 SGHRS and CDR2 YFSETQ come from the germline V gene. This CDR3 is CASSLEPSGRIFTDTQYF. The CDR3 nucleotides read TGCGCCAGCAGCTTGGAGCCTAGCGGGAGAATCTTCACAGATACGCAGTATTTT. The full variable domain, rest sourced from reference TRBV5-1 and TRBJ2-3, is KAGVTQTPRYLIKTRGQQVTLSCSPISGHRSVSWYQQTPGQGLQFLFEYFSETQRNKGNFPGRFSGRQFSNSRSEMNVSTLELGDSALYLCASSLEPSGRIFTDTQYFGPGTRLTVL.

The chain recombines TRBV15 with TRBJ2-1; no reliable D call. With 5 bases removed from V and 9 bases from J, the gap between germline ends came to 14 bases. The CDR3 is 13 amino acids. Germline CDR1 LNHNV, CDR2 YYDKDF (reference sequence). The CDR3 region is CATSRNSAVEQFF. DNA for the CDR3: TGTGCCACCAGCCGGAACAGTGCGGTTGAGCAGTTCTTC.

J is TRBJ2-1 and V is TRBV6-6; D call uncertain. The CDR3 spans 14 residues. The germline gives CDR1 MNHNY, CDR2 SVGAGI (reference sequence). Trimming took 8 bases from V and 6 from J, leaving 17 bases between them. The CDR3 sequence is CASRGRPGANEQFF. CDR3 DNA sequence: TGTGCCAGCCGCGGACGACCCGGTGCCAATGAGCAGTTCTTC.

This clone was detected once. The rearrangement uses TRBV19 and TRBJ2-7; D may be TRBD1 (8 bases). With 4 bases removed from V and 5 bases from J, the gap between germline ends came to 24 bases. CDR1 is LNHDA, CDR2 SQIVND, per germline (reference sequence). The CDR3 is 17 residues long. The CDR3 loop reads CASSRLGGGTGYNEQYF. Written as DNA, the CDR3 is TGTGCCAGTAGTAGGCTGGGGGGAGGGACAGGCTACAACGAGCAGTACTTC.

The chain employs TRBV6-6 and TRBJ2-1; D tentatively fits TRBD1 or TRBD2 (5 bases each). The V end was cut by 6 bases, the J end by 6 bases, with 18 bases between. The CDR3 contains 15 residues. Germline V CDR1 and CDR2: MNHNY, SVGAGI (reference sequence). The CDR3 DNA reads as TGTGCCAGCAGCCGATTGGGGGACCCCCCCAATGAGCAGTTCTTC. It is translated as CASSRLGDPPNEQFF.

V is TRBV5-1 and J is TRBJ2-3; 8 nucleotides line up with TRBD1. The CDR3 has 16 amino acids. Germline V gene sequence: CDR1 SGHRS, CDR2 YFSETQ. V shed 3 bases and J 3 bases; nucleotides not matched to a gene: 9. CDR3 sequence: CASSSRYDRGTDTQYF. In nucleotides, the CDR3 is TGCGCCAGCAGCTCCCGGTACGACAGGGGTACAGATACGCAGTATTTT.

The CDR3 DNA reads TGTGCCGCCCCCTATGGGGATAACACTGAAGCTTTCTTT. Translating gives CAAPYGDNTEAFF. The chain recombines TRBV7-9 with TRBJ1-1; no reliable D call. Trimming removed 11 bases from V and 2 bases from J, with 15 bases in between. CDR3 length: 13 amino acids. Per the germline V gene, CDR1 is SEHNR and CDR2 is FQNEAQ (reference sequence).

The genes are TRBV2 and TRBJ1-5, with D uncertain. Between the trimmed V and J ends, which lost 7 bases and 5 bases, there was a span of 9 bases. The CDR3 is made up of 12 amino acids. CDR1 is SNHLY, CDR2 FYNNEI, per germline. CDR3: CASNSGYQPQHF. The CDR3 region has the DNA TGTGCCAGCAATTCTGGGTATCAGCCCCAGCATTTT.

This chain joins TRBV6-6 and TRBJ2-1; no clear D gene. The ends were cut back, 5 bases at V and 8 bases at J, with 19 bases in the middle. The CDR3 has 15 residues. Germline CDR1 and CDR2: MNHNY and SVGAGI (reference sequence). CDR3 residues: CASSHPNQRVDEQFF. CDR3 nucleotides: TGTGCCAGCAGTCATCCCAATCAACGGGTAGATGAGCAGTTCTTC.

The chain couples TRBV5-6 to TRBJ2-3, with 9 bases identical to TRBD2. CDR3 length equals 17 residues. J gave up 4 bases and V 3 bases, and 12 bases lay outside the gene matches. The germline gives CDR1 SGHDT, CDR2 YYEEEE. CDR3 DNA: TGTGCCAGCAGCTCCGTCGGCAGCGGGAGGACCGCAGATACGCAGTATTTT. It specifies CASSSVGSGRTADTQYF.

This chain connects TRBV18 to TRBJ1-4; the D is unclear. The germline V and J ends were trimmed by 6 bases and 7 bases, with 15 bases remaining between them. CDR3 length equals 14 residues. Per the germline V gene, CDR1 is KGHSH and CDR2 is LQKENI. The CDR3 protein is CASSPVGGSEKLFF. CDR3 nucleotide sequence: TGTGCCAGCTCCCCAGTGGGAGGTAGTGAAAAACTGTTTTTT.

The chain is built from TRBV7-9 and TRBJ2-1; 14 bases line up with TRBD2. The V gene end was trimmed by 7 bases and the J gene end by 8 bases; junction bases not matched to a gene: 7. CDR1 is SEHNR and CDR2 is FQNEAQ in the germline V gene (reference sequence). The CDR3 loop spans 15 amino acids. CDR3 loop: CASTTLGLAGDEQFF. In DNA, the CDR3 is TGTGCCAGCACTACCCTGGGACTAGCGGGAGATGAGCAGTTCTTC.

The V gene is TRBV30, the J gene TRBJ1-1, with a weak D call TRBD1 (5 bases). Trimming left V 4 bases short and J 6 bases short, with 12 bases between. There are 12 residues in the CDR3. CDR1 and CDR2 (germline): GTSNPN, SVGIG (reference sequence). The CDR3 DNA reads TGTGCCTGGACCAGGGCGAGCGCTGAAGCTTTCTTT. Protein product: CAWTRASAEAFF.

With regard to this clone: An end of the junction differs from the germline gene, which may be a read error. V usage is TRBV14 and J usage is TRBJ2-7; 7 bases are shared with TRBD1. CDR3 length equals 13 residues. The germline V gene has CDR1 SGHDN and CDR2 FVKESK. The CDR3 DNA sequence: TGTGCCAGCAGCCCTCGTTGGACAGGACCCCCTACATTC. Translating it yields CASSPRWTGPPTF.

This chain uses TRBV5-1 with TRBJ2-2, with D uncertain. The V gene's germline CDR1 is SGHRS and CDR2 YFSETQ. V lost 4 bases, J lost 5 bases, and 15 bases lay in between. CDR3 length: 15 residues. CDR3 region: CASSRGDMGTGELFF. In nucleotides, the CDR3 is TGCGCCAGCAGCCGCGGCGACATGGGGACCGGGGAGCTGTTTTTT. Full variable domain (outside the CDR3, taken from reference TRBV5-1 and TRBJ2-2): KAGVTQTPRYLIKTRGQQVTLSCSPISGHRSVSWYQQTPGQGLQFLFEYFSETQRNKGNFPGRFSGRQFSNSRSEMNVSTLELGDSALYLCASSRGDMGTGELFFGEGSRLTVL.

The V call is TRBV6-5, the J call TRBJ2-3; 12 positions match TRBD1. CDR3 length: 15 residues. The ends lost 6 bases at V and 4 bases at J; junction bases unmatched: 5. In germline, CDR1 is MNHEY, CDR2 SVGAGI. The CDR3 region is CASRGTGGSSDTQYF. The DNA for the CDR3 is TGTGCCAGCAGGGGGACAGGGGGCTCGTCAGATACGCAGTATTTT.

The V call is TRBV7-3, the J call TRBJ2-7; D may be TRBD1 (6 bases). The CDR3 runs to 15 residues. The germline V and J ends were trimmed by 2 bases and 2 bases, with 13 bases remaining between them. Looked up from germline, CDR1 is SGHTA and CDR2 is FQGTGA. CDR3 bases: TGTGCCAGCAGCTTAGGGGGCACCCAACCCTACGAGCAGTACTTC. Its translation: CASSLGGTQPYEQYF.

The V call is TRBV7-8, the J call TRBJ2-7, with no clear D. This CDR3 has 14 residues. Germline CDR1 and CDR2: SGHVS and FQNEAQ. Between the trimmed V and J ends, which lost 7 bases and 0 bases, there was a span of 13 bases. In nucleotides, the CDR3 is TGTGCCAGCACCTTTCCCGGGTCCTCCTACGAGCAGTACTTC. It yields the protein CASTFPGSSYEQYF.

V and J are TRBV5-1 and TRBJ2-2; 7 bases are shared with TRBD1. The CDR3 contains 16 residues. The J segment lost 5 bases and the V segment lost 3 bases, leaving 10 bases of the junction unmatched. Germline CDR1 SGHRS, CDR2 YFSETQ. CDR3 region: CASSYPRGSETGELFF. DNA of the CDR3: TGCGCCAGCAGCTATCCCAGGGGGAGTGAAACCGGGGAGCTGTTTTTT.

This clone was counted a few times. V is TRBV10-2 and J is TRBJ2-7; D may be TRBD2 (5 bases). Germline values: CDR1 WSHSY, CDR2 SAAADI. Trimming took 0 bases from V and 5 from J, leaving 8 bases between them. The length of the CDR3 is 13 residues. CDR3 loop: CASSESVEDEQYF. In nucleotides, the CDR3 is TGCGCCAGCAGTGAGTCGGTGGAGGACGAGCAGTACTTC.